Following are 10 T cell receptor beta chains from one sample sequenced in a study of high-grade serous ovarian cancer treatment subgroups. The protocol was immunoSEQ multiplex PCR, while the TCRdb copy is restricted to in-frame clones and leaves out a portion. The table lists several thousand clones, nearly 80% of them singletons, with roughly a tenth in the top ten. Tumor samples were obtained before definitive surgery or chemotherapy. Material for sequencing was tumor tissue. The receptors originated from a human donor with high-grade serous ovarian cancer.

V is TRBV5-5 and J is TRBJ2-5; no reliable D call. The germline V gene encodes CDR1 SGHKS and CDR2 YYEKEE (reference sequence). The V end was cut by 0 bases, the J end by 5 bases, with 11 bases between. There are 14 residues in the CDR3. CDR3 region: CASSLGRDYETQYF. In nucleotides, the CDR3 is TGTGCCAGCAGCTTGGGTAGGGATTATGAGACCCAGTACTTC. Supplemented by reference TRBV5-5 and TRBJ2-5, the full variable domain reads DAGVTQSPTHLIKTRGQQVTLRCSPISGHKSVSWYQQVLGQGPQFIFQYYEKEERGRGNFPDRFSARQFPNYSSELNVNALLLGDSALYLCASSLGRDYETQYFGPGTRLLVL.

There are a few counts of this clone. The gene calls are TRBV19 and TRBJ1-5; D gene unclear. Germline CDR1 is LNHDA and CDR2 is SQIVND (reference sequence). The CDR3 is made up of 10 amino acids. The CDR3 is CACGSQPQHF. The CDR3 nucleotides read TGTGCTTGTGGGAGTCAGCCCCAGCATTTT.

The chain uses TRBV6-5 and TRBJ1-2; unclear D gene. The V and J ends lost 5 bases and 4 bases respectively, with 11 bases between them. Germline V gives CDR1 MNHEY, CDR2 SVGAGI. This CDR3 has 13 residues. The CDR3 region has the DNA TGTGCCAGCAGTCCGACGGGAGCCTATGGCTACACCTTC. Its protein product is CASSPTGAYGYTF.

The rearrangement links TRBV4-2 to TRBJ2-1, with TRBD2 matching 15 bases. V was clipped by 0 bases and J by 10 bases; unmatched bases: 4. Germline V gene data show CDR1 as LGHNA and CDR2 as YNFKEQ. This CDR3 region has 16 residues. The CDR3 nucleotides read TGTGCCAGCAGCCAAGACCCCGGGACTAGCGGGAGGGAGCAGTTCTTC. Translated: CASSQDPGTSGREQFF.

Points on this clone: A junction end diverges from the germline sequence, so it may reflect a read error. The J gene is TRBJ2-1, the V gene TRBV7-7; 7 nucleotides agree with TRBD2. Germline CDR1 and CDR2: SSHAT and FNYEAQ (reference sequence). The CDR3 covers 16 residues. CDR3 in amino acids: CASSLGVSGRYNEQFF. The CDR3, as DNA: TGTGCTAGCAGCTTAGGGGTTAGCGGGCGCTACAATGAGCAGTTCTTC.

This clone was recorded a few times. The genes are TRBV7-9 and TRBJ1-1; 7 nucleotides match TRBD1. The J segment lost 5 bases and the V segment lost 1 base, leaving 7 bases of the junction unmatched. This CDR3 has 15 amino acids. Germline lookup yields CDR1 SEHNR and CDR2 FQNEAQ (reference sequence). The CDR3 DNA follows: TGTGCCAGCAGCTTAGGAAGGGGGCAGGGAACTGAAGCTTTCTTT. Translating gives CASSLGRGQGTEAFF.

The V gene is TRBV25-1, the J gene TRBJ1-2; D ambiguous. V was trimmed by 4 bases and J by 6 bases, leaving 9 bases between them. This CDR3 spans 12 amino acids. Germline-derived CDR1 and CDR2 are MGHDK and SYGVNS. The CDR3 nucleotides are TGTGCCAGCAGTGCTTCGTCTAATGGCTACACCTTC. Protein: CASSASSNGYTF.

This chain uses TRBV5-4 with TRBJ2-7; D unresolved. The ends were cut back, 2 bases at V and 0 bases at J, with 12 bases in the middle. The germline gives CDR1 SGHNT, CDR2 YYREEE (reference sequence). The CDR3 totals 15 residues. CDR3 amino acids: CASSFEAHGSYEQYF. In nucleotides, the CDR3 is TGTGCCAGCAGCTTTGAAGCGCATGGCTCCTACGAGCAGTACTTC.

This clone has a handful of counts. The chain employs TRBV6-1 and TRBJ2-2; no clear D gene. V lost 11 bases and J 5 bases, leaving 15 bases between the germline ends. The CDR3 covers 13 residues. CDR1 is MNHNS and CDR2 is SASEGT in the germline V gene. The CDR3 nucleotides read TGTGCCGGGCACACAAGGGCGACCGGGGAGCTGTTTTTT. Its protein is CAGHTRATGELFF.

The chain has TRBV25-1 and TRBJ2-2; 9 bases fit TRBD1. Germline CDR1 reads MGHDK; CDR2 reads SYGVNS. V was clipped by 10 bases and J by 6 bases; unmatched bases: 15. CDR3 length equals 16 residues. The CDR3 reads CATQGTGRNEAGELFF. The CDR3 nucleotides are TGTGCCACCCAAGGGACAGGGAGGAATGAGGCCGGGGAGCTGTTTTTT.